This TCR beta chain stems from a study of blood T cell repertoires in COVID-19. The authors' processing: Estimates of nucleated cell counts were drawn from the amplification of reference gene primers. The table came from immunoSEQ multiplex PCR; TCRdb's copy has only in-frame clones and leaves some out. The V and J calls and clone size come from that table; D and trimming were worked out from the DNA. The sample includes fewer than 65,000 clones, roughly 85% of them seen just once. This CDR3 comprises 13 residues. CDR1 is ENHRY and CDR2 is SYGVKD in the germline V gene. J gave up 3 bases and V 10 bases, and 6 bases lay outside the gene matches.

The sequence derives from a human donor in a cohort sampled during active COVID-19. The sample comprised peripheral blood. The chain is built from TRBV10-3 and TRBJ2-3; 8 nucleotides match TRBD2. The CDR3 region is CASSGRLTDTQYF. In DNA form, the CDR3 reads TGTGCCAGCAGCGGGAGACTTACAGATACGCAGTATTTT.